Shown below are 27 T cell receptor beta chains from a single sample sequenced in a study of PD-L1 blockade in urothelial cancer. Sequencing used immunoSEQ multiplex PCR; TCRdb keeps in-frame clones, though not all of them. The sample has 30,000 to 40,000 clones; over 75% are singletons. Time point defined: pretreatment peripheral blood. The specimen was PBMCs, collected around atezolizumab (anti-PD-L1) treatment. The receptor source for this set is a man in his fifties or sixties with urothelial cancer.

The chain combines TRBV19 with TRBJ2-3; 7 nucleotides line up with TRBD1. Germline CDR1 is LNHDA and CDR2 is SQIVND (reference sequence). This CDR3 comprises 15 residues. Trimming removed 5 bases from V and 6 bases from J; junction bases left unmatched: 11. The CDR3 sequence: CASSWAGGVGDTQYF. CDR3 sequence (DNA): TGTGCCAGTAGTTGGGCAGGGGGAGTTGGCGATACGCAGTATTTT. Full variable domain (remainder filled in from reference TRBV19 and TRBJ2-3): DGGITQSPKYLFRKEGQNVTLSCEQNLNHDAMYWYRQDPGQGLRLIYYSQIVNDFQKGDIAEGYSVSREKKESFPLTVTSAQKNPTAFYLCASSWAGGVGDTQYFGPGTRLTVL.

This chain uses TRBV9 with TRBJ2-1, with 10 nucleotides matching TRBD2. The V and J ends lost 4 bases and 2 bases, in that order; junction bases with no gene match: 3. Germline loops: CDR1 SGDLS, CDR2 YYNGEE. The CDR3 covers 15 residues. CDR3 residues: CASSTTSGTYNEQFF. Here the CDR3 DNA reads TGTGCCAGCAGCACCACTAGCGGGACCTACAATGAGCAGTTCTTC.

For this clone: A junction boundary mismatches the germline segment, possibly from a read error. The V gene is TRBV7-2, the J gene TRBJ1-5; no definite D call. The CDR3 loop spans 15 amino acids. Germline V CDR1 and CDR2: SGHTA, FQGNSA. The CDR3 loop is CASSLENASDQPQHF. CDR3 bases: TGTGCCAGCAGCTTAGAGAATGCTAGCGATCAGCCCCAGCATTTT.

The gene calls are TRBV13 and TRBJ1-2; the match to TRBD1 covers 7 bases. CDR1 PRHDT and CDR2 FYEKMQ come from the germline V gene (reference sequence). The CDR3 runs to 14 residues. V shed 5 bases, J shed 2 bases, and the junction held 5 bases outside the gene matches. This chain's CDR3 is CASSEQGFNYGYTF. In DNA, the CDR3 is TGTGCCAGCAGCGAACAGGGGTTCAACTATGGCTACACCTTC.

The J gene is TRBJ2-7, the V gene TRBV5-4, with D perhaps matching TRBD2 (6 bases). The CDR3 covers 16 residues. Germline V CDR1 and CDR2: SGHNT, YYREEE (reference sequence). Between the trimmed V and J ends, which lost 1 base and 3 bases, there was a span of 17 bases. CDR3 nucleotide sequence: TGTGCCAGCAGCTTGTTTGCCGGGACTGGGAGCTACGAGCAGTACTTC. It codes for CASSLFAGTGSYEQYF. Combining the CDR3 with reference TRBV5-4 and TRBJ2-7 gives the whole variable domain ETGVTQSPTHLIKTRGQQVTLRCSSQSGHNTVSWYQQALGQGPQFIFQYYREEENGRGNFPPRFSGLQFPNYSSELNVNALELDDSALYLCASSLFAGTGSYEQYFGPGTRLTVT.

The V gene is TRBV11-2, the J gene TRBJ1-1; 8 bases match TRBD1. This CDR3 is built from 14 residues. Per the germline V gene, CDR1 is SGHAT and CDR2 is FQNNGV. V trimming: 1 base; J trimming: 11 bases; junction bases outside the gene matches: 9. CDR3 in amino acids: CASSLGLDRAMAFF. Here the CDR3 DNA reads TGTGCCAGCAGCTTAGGCCTGGACAGGGCAATGGCTTTCTTT. The complete variable domain, with remaining parts taken from reference TRBV11-2 and TRBJ1-1, reads EAGVAQSPRYKIIEKRQSVAFWCNPISGHATLYWYQQILGQGPKLLIQFQNNGVVDDSQLPKDRFSAERLKGVDSTLKIQPAKLEDSAVYLCASSLGLDRAMAFFGQGTRLTVV.

The chain combines TRBV6-5 with TRBJ1-2, with 7 bases aligning to TRBD1. Germline V gene lookup returns CDR1 MNHEY and CDR2 SVGAGI. CDR3 size: 13 residues. V lost 8 bases, J lost 2 bases, and 5 bases stayed unmatched. CDR3 coding DNA: TGTGCCAGCCAAGAGGACAGGAACTATGGCTACACCTTC. The encoded protein is CASQEDRNYGYTF.

The chain uses TRBV4-2 and TRBJ2-5, with TRBD1 as a possible D gene (5 bases). The CDR3 loop spans 14 amino acids. Trimming took 0 bases from V and 2 from J, leaving 7 bases between them. The germline CDR1 and CDR2 sequences are LGHNA and YNFKEQ. The DNA of the CDR3 is TGTGCCAGCAGCCAAGAGAAGGGGCAAGAGACCCAGTACTTC. Translated: CASSQEKGQETQYF.

The V call is TRBV11-2, the J call TRBJ2-3; a possible D gene is TRBD2 (6 bases). Germline V gene data show CDR1 as SGHAT and CDR2 as FQNNGV. The length of the CDR3 is 16 residues. V lost 0 bases, J lost 2 bases, and 12 bases lay in between. CDR3 bases: TGTGCCAGCAGCTTAGATCGGGCTAGCGCCACAGATACGCAGTATTTT. Amino acids: CASSLDRASATDTQYF. The full variable domain, its missing parts supplied by reference TRBV11-2 and TRBJ2-3, is EAGVAQSPRYKIIEKRQSVAFWCNPISGHATLYWYQQILGQGPKLLIQFQNNGVVDDSQLPKDRFSAERLKGVDSTLKIQPAKLEDSAVYLCASSLDRASATDTQYFGPGTRLTVL.

J is TRBJ2-3 and V is TRBV9; D possibly corresponds to TRBD1 (6 bases). Trimming shortened V by 1 base and J by 4 bases, and 19 bases separated the two germline ends. The CDR3 length is 17 residues. The germline CDR1 and CDR2 sequences are SGDLS and YYNGEE. The CDR3 bases are TGTGCCAGCAGCGTATCAATTCCGGGACAATACGCAGATACGCAGTATTTT. Translation gives CASSVSIPGQYADTQYF.

The rearrangement joins TRBV2 to TRBJ2-5, with D maybe TRBD2 (5 bases). V lost 8 bases, J lost 2 bases, and 18 bases lay in between. The CDR3 is 15 amino acids. CDR1 and CDR2 from the germline V gene are SNHLY and FYNNEI. Here the CDR3 DNA reads TGTGCCAGCGATAGTGGGTGGACTGCGCAAGAGACCCAGTACTTC. Protein sequence: CASDSGWTAQETQYF.

V usage is TRBV27 and J usage is TRBJ2-2, with TRBD1 identical over 11 bases. There are 17 residues in the CDR3. Germline loops: CDR1 MNHEY, CDR2 SMNVEV (reference sequence). Germline trimming cut 2 bases from V and 5 bases from J; bases unmatched to any gene: 7. The CDR3 region has the DNA TGTGCCAGCAGTTTAACGCCGGGACAGGGGGTAACCGGGGAGCTGTTTTTT. This encodes CASSLTPGQGVTGELFF.

This sequence joins TRBV4-3 and TRBJ1-2; TRBD1 is a possible D gene (6 bases). The germline V and J ends were trimmed by 1 base and 0 bases, with 18 bases remaining between them. Germline V gene data show CDR1 as LGHNA and CDR2 as YSLEER. The CDR3 length is 18 residues. CDR3 coding DNA: TGCGCCAGCAGCCAAGGCATAGGACAGTCACAAGCTAACTATGGCTACACCTTC. Translation: CASSQGIGQSQANYGYTF.

The chain has TRBV19 and TRBJ2-5; possibly TRBD1 for D (8 bases). Germline V lookup: CDR1 LNHDA, CDR2 SQIVND (reference sequence). CDR3 size: 13 residues. The V end was cut by 11 bases, the J end by 5 bases, with 18 bases between. The CDR3 coding sequence is TGTGCCGGAAACAGGGGGGGAAGGGAGACCCAGTACTTC. It specifies CAGNRGGRETQYF.

This rearrangement joins TRBV19 to TRBJ1-1; the match to TRBD1 covers 9 bases. V trimming: 4 bases; J trimming: 12 bases; junction bases outside the gene matches: 15. Germline V lookup: CDR1 LNHDA, CDR2 SQIVND (reference sequence). The CDR3 length is 15 residues. CDR3 DNA: TGTGCCAGTAGTACCGATCCGGGACAGGGAATTAGGTCTTTCTTT. This codes for CASSTDPGQGIRSFF.

V gene TRBV10-1 combines with J gene TRBJ1-1; TRBD1 aligns across 10 bases. CDR3 size: 15 residues. After removal of 3 bases from V and 4 bases from J, the junction contained 5 bases not matched to a gene. Germline V gene data show CDR1 as WNHNN and CDR2 as SYGVQD (reference sequence). The CDR3 protein is CASSEGQGVGTEAFF. DNA for the CDR3: TGCGCCAGCAGTGAAGGACAGGGGGTCGGCACTGAAGCTTTCTTT.

V gene TRBV9 combines with J gene TRBJ1-4; D not certain. This CDR3 contains 14 residues. Germline CDR1 SGDLS, CDR2 YYNGEE. Trimming removed 4 bases from V and 3 bases from J, with 10 bases in between. This CDR3 is CASSKANANEKLFF. The CDR3 bases are TGTGCCAGCAGCAAAGCAAACGCTAATGAAAAACTGTTTTTT.

The DNA for the CDR3 is TGTGCCAGCAGCTTGAGGACAGGCTCTTTGGAAAAACTGTTTTTT. Its protein product is CASSLRTGSLEKLFF. The V gene is TRBV5-6, the J gene TRBJ1-4; 7 nucleotides line up with TRBD1. Germline CDR1 is SGHDT and CDR2 is YYEEEE. The CDR3 is 15 residues long. V lost 1 base, J lost 8 bases, and 8 bases stayed unmatched.

The rearrangement joins TRBV7-9 to TRBJ2-2; D uncertain. The CDR3 loop spans 13 amino acids. CDR1 is SEHNR and CDR2 is FQNEAQ in the germline V gene (reference sequence). V lost 1 base, J lost 6 bases, and 6 bases lay in between. The CDR3, as DNA: TGTGCCAGCAGCTTAGAACTCGCCGGGGAGCTGTTTTTT. Protein: CASSLELAGELFF.

V gene TRBV13 combines with J gene TRBJ1-5; D is possibly TRBD1 (5 bases). This CDR3 contains 16 residues. Trimming took 0 bases from V and 3 from J, leaving 12 bases between them. In germline, CDR1 is PRHDT, CDR2 FYEKMQ (reference sequence). Here the CDR3 reads CASSLGRTFYNQPQHF. As DNA, the CDR3 is TGTGCCAGCAGCTTAGGCCGGACATTCTACAATCAGCCCCAGCATTTT.

This chain connects TRBV30 to TRBJ1-2; D is uncertain. Trimming stripped 2 bases from V and 6 bases from J, with 13 bases between. Germline CDR1 GTSNPN, CDR2 SVGIG (reference sequence). The CDR3 has 13 residues. The CDR3 DNA follows: TGTGCCTGGAGTACGGAGGGAAGAAATGGCTACACCTTC. Its translation is CAWSTEGRNGYTF. The full variable domain, in which reference TRBV30 and TRBJ1-2 provide the parts outside the CDR3, is SQTIHQWPATLVQPVGSPLSLECTVEGTSNPNLYWYRQAAGRGLQLLFYSVGIGQISSEVPQNLSASRPQDRQFILSSKKLLLSDSGFYLCAWSTEGRNGYTFGSGTRLTVV.

The chain joins TRBV11-1 to TRBJ2-3; possible D gene TRBD1, 5 bases. CDR3 length: 16 residues. Germline V gene data show CDR1 as SGHAT and CDR2 as FQDESV (reference sequence). The V gene lost 5 bases and the J gene lost 0 bases, with 15 bases spanning the gap. The CDR3: CASSLPRGFSTDTQYF. The CDR3 nucleotides read TGTGCCAGCAGCCTACCTAGGGGATTTAGCACAGATACGCAGTATTTT.

Only one count was recorded for this clone. CDR3 in DNA: TGCGCCAGCAGACGAGTGACAGGACCCTACGAGCAGTACTTC. Translating gives CASRRVTGPYEQYF. V is TRBV5-1 and J is TRBJ2-7, with a tentative D call TRBD1 (6 bases). The CDR3 contains 14 residues. Between the trimmed V and J ends, which lost 5 bases and 2 bases, there was a span of 14 bases. Germline values: CDR1 SGHRS, CDR2 YFSETQ.

The chain uses TRBV29-1 and TRBJ1-2; D may be TRBD1 (6 bases). Germline V gene lookup returns CDR1 SQVTM and CDR2 ANQGSEA. The V end was cut by 2 bases, the J end by 4 bases, with 14 bases between. The CDR3 covers 14 residues. CDR3 in amino acids: CSVERGGGLYGYTF. For the CDR3, the DNA is TGCAGCGTTGAAAGGGGTGGGGGCCTCTATGGCTACACCTTC. The full variable domain, with the rest looked up from reference TRBV29-1 and TRBJ1-2, is SAVISQKPSRDICQRGTSLTIQCQVDSQVTMMFWYRQQPGQSLTLIATANQGSEATYESGFVIDKFPISRPNLTFSTLTVSNMSPEDSSIYLCSVERGGGLYGYTFGSGTRLTVV.

The chain links TRBV19 to TRBJ2-1; 10 bases fit TRBD2. Germline CDR1 and CDR2: LNHDA and SQIVND (reference sequence). Germline trimming cut 2 bases from V and 5 bases from J; bases unmatched to any gene: 6. This CDR3 is 16 amino acids long. DNA for the CDR3: TGTGCCAGTAGTATAATCAGCGGGAGGGAAAACAATGAGCAGTTCTTC. It specifies CASSIISGRENNEQFF.

This chain uses TRBV5-1 with TRBJ2-2; tentatively, D is TRBD1 (5 bases). Germline assignment: CDR1 SGHRS and CDR2 YFSETQ. V lost 0 bases to trimming and J lost 6 bases, with 9 bases between them. There are 14 residues in the CDR3. The CDR3 protein is CASSLDPRAGELFF. The CDR3, as DNA: TGCGCCAGCAGCTTGGATCCCAGGGCCGGGGAGCTGTTTTTT.

The chain has TRBV9 and TRBJ2-7; weak D call: TRBD2 (5 bases). The CDR3 is 12 residues long. Germline values: CDR1 SGDLS, CDR2 YYNGEE. V lost 5 bases and J lost 7, with 13 bases in between. CDR3 nucleotide sequence: TGTGCCAGCAGTCAGGCGAGCGGTGAGCAGTACTTC. Translated, it gives CASSQASGEQYF.